The 15 T cell receptor beta chains below were found in one sample sequenced in a study of OX40 agonist ivuxolimab in advanced cancers. The assay was immunoSEQ multiplex PCR, and TCRdb's table has in-frame clones only and misses some. The table records roughly 110,000 clones, roughly 90% of them present only once. Sequencing used CD4+ or CD8+ T cells sorted from blood, obtained in a trial of the OX40 agonist ivuxolimab. Receptors were obtained from an adult with an advanced solid tumor such as melanoma, head and neck, liver or kidney cancer.

This rearrangement joins TRBV11-2 to TRBJ2-5, with 11 bases fitting TRBD2. CDR3 length equals 15 residues. From germline, CDR1 is SGHAT and CDR2 FQNNGV. Trimming removed 3 bases from V and 1 base from J; junction bases left unmatched: 1. CDR3 in DNA: TGTGCCAGCAGCTTTGGGACTAGCGGCCAAGAGACCCAGTACTTC. This translates into CASSFGTSGQETQYF. Combining the CDR3 with reference TRBV11-2 and TRBJ2-5 gives the whole variable domain EAGVAQSPRYKIIEKRQSVAFWCNPISGHATLYWYQQILGQGPKLLIQFQNNGVVDDSQLPKDRFSAERLKGVDSTLKIQPAKLEDSAVYLCASSFGTSGQETQYFGPGTRLLVL.

This sequence joins TRBV9 and TRBJ2-3, with 8 bases that match TRBD1. Germline V gene lookup returns CDR1 SGDLS and CDR2 YYNGEE. This CDR3 has 17 amino acids. The trim removed 4 bases at V and 4 bases at J, leaving 14 bases unmatched. CDR3 in DNA: TGTGCCAGCAGCCCGGCAAGACAGGGGCCTTTACCAGATACGCAGTATTTT. This translates into CASSPARQGPLPDTQYF.

The rearrangement uses TRBV25-1 and TRBJ2-7, with a weak D call TRBD2 (5 bases). Trimming stripped 1 base from V and 2 bases from J, with 9 bases between. CDR1 is MGHDK and CDR2 is SYGVNS in the germline V gene. The CDR3 has 14 residues. The CDR3 nucleotides are TGTGCCAGCAGTGAATTACTGGGAGCCTACGAGCAGTACTTC. This sequence encodes CASSELLGAYEQYF.

V and J are TRBV10-3 and TRBJ1-1, with D hard to call. CDR1 is ENHRY and CDR2 is SYGVKD in the germline V gene. Trimming took 9 bases from V and 1 from J, leaving 12 bases between them. The CDR3 covers 13 residues. As DNA, the CDR3 is TGTGCCATAACCGGGCCGACGAACACTGAAGCTTTCTTT. It codes for CAITGPTNTEAFF.

The chain couples TRBV2 to TRBJ1-5; D is undetermined. Germline CDR1 reads SNHLY; CDR2 reads FYNNEI. This CDR3 comprises 13 residues. The V end was cut by 3 bases, the J end by 5 bases, with 8 bases between. The CDR3 is CASSDISHQPQHF. CDR3 nucleotide sequence: TGTGCCAGCAGTGATATCAGTCATCAGCCCCAGCATTTT.

The CDR3 coding sequence is TGCAGCGTTGAATGGCAGAGCACAGATACGCAGTATTTT. Its protein is CSVEWQSTDTQYF. The rearrangement uses TRBV29-1 and TRBJ2-3; D is uncertain. V lost 2 bases, J lost 0 bases, and 6 bases lay in between. This CDR3 has 13 residues. Per the germline V gene, CDR1 is SQVTM and CDR2 is ANQGSEA.

V gene TRBV19 combines with J gene TRBJ1-1; 8 bases fit TRBD1. CDR3 length: 13 amino acids. V was clipped by 5 bases and J by 7 bases; unmatched bases: 6. In germline, CDR1 is LNHDA, CDR2 SQIVND (reference sequence). The CDR3: CASSWTGSIEAFF. CDR3 coding DNA: TGTGCCAGTAGTTGGACAGGGAGTATTGAAGCTTTCTTT.

As DNA, the CDR3 is TGTGCCAGCAGCTTGTACGGGACAGGGACTGGGGCCAACGTCCTGACTTTC. Its translation is CASSLYGTGTGANVLTF. The chain carries TRBV5-4 and TRBJ2-6, with 9 bases aligning to TRBD1. From germline, CDR1 is SGHNT and CDR2 YYREEE (reference sequence). V lost 1 base, J lost 2 bases, and 4 bases stayed unmatched. This CDR3 comprises 17 residues. Full variable domain (missing parts from reference TRBV5-4 and TRBJ2-6): ETGVTQSPTHLIKTRGQQVTLRCSSQSGHNTVSWYQQALGQGPQFIFQYYREEENGRGNFPPRFSGLQFPNYSSELNVNALELDDSALYLCASSLYGTGTGANVLTFGAGSRLTVL.

This chain joins TRBV5-1 and TRBJ2-5, with TRBD2 matching 11 bases. CDR3 size: 14 residues. The V and J ends lost 7 bases and 3 bases, in that order; junction bases with no gene match: 5. Germline assignment: CDR1 SGHRS and CDR2 YFSETQ. CDR3 nucleotide sequence: TGCGCCAGCCGAACTAGCGGGAGTAAAGAGACCCAGTACTTC. As protein: CASRTSGSKETQYF.

This clone was picked up a small number of times. V and J are TRBV2 and TRBJ2-7; D perhaps matches TRBD1 (6 bases). The length of the CDR3 is 15 residues. V gave up 7 bases and J gave up 0 bases, with 16 bases separating them. Germline CDR1 SNHLY, CDR2 FYNNEI. CDR3 in amino acids: CASKEGQLSSYEQYF. The DNA for the CDR3 is TGTGCCAGCAAAGAAGGACAGCTCTCCTCCTACGAGCAGTACTTC.

The chain has TRBV28 and TRBJ1-5; D gene ambiguous. Germline V gene sequence: CDR1 MDHEN, CDR2 SYDVKM. The V and J ends lost 6 bases and 7 bases respectively, with 10 bases between them. The CDR3 is 12 amino acids. The CDR3 DNA follows: TGTGCCAGCAGCTTGGACCAACAGCCCCAGCATTTT. Protein product: CASSLDQQPQHF.

This chain connects TRBV11-3 to TRBJ2-3; no clear D gene. Germline CDR1 and CDR2: SGHNT and YENEEA. The CDR3 runs to 12 residues. With 1 base removed from V and 5 bases from J, the gap between germline ends came to 4 bases. The CDR3 region is CASSLGGDTQYF. CDR3 bases: TGTGCCAGCAGCTTAGGAGGAGATACGCAGTATTTT.

V and J are TRBV10-3 and TRBJ2-7; D not certain. The CDR3 is 11 amino acids. Trimming took 3 bases from V and 3 from J, leaving 3 bases between them. Per germline, CDR1 ENHRY and CDR2 SYGVKD. CDR3 bases: TGTGCCATCAGTGACAACTACGAGCAGTACTTC. This gives the protein CAISDNYEQYF.

This clone was counted only a few times. The chain employs TRBV11-3 and TRBJ2-1; either TRBD1 or TRBD2 may supply D (6 bases each). Germline V lookup: CDR1 SGHNT, CDR2 YENEEA. The CDR3 runs to 13 residues. Trimming stripped 3 bases from V and 10 bases from J, with 13 bases between. CDR3 in DNA: TGTGCCAGCAGCTTTAGGGCGGGACACGAGCAGTTCTTC. Residues: CASSFRAGHEQFF.

The V and J genes are TRBV18 and TRBJ2-5; possible D gene TRBD2, 5 bases. Germline CDR1 and CDR2: KGHSH and LQKENI. CDR3 size: 13 residues. The V end lost 5 bases, the J end lost 3 bases, and 10 bases lay between the germline ends. The CDR3 nucleotides read TGTGCCAGCTCAACGACTATGGAAGAGACCCAGTACTTC. It yields the protein CASSTTMEETQYF.